This paragraph covers one T cell receptor beta chain sequence. Profiled with immunoSEQ multiplex PCR; TCRdb holds only in-frame clones, not every one. The sample lists some 100,000 clones, around nine tenths seen once, with approximately 14% in the top ten. The germline gives CDR1 SGHNT, CDR2 YENEEA. This CDR3 contains 13 residues. The V gene lost 3 bases and the J gene lost 6 bases, with 9 bases spanning the gap. This entry belongs to a study of control samples from healthy donors and cancer patients. V usage is TRBV11-3 and J usage is TRBJ2-1; D is unclear. What was sequenced was blood. The receptor's source is a man aged 30-40 years in good health. The CDR3 spells CASSFLLRNEQFF. In nucleotides, the CDR3 is TGTGCCAGCAGCTTCCTCCTACGCAATGAGCAGTTCTTC.